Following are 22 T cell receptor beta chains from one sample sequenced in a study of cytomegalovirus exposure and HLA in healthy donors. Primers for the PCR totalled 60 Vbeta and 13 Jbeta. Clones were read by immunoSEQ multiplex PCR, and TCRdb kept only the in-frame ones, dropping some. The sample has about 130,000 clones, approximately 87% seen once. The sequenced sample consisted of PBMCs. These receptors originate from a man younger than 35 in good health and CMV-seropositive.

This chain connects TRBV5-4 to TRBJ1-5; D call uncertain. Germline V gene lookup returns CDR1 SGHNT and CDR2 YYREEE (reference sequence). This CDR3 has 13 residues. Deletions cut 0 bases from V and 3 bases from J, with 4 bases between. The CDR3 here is CASSLGANQPQHF. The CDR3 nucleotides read TGTGCCAGCAGCTTGGGGGCCAATCAGCCCCAGCATTTT.

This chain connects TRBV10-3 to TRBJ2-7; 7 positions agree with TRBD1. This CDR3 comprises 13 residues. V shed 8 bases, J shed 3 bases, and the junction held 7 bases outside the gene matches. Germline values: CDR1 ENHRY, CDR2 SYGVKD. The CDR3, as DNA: TGTGCCATCCTTGGGACAGCCGACTACGAGCAGTACTTC. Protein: CAILGTADYEQYF.

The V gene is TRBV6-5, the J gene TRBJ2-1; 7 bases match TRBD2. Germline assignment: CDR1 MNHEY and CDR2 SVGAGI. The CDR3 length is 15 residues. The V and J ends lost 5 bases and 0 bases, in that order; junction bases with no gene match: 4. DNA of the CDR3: TGTGCCAGCAGTAGTAGCGGGCTCTCCTACAATGAGCAGTTCTTC. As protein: CASSSSGLSYNEQFF.

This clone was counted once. In DNA, the CDR3 is TGTGCCAGCAGCTTAATGGGGCAGGGTGGTTACGAGCAGTACTTC. This encodes CASSLMGQGGYEQYF. This chain joins TRBV7-8 and TRBJ2-7; D possibly corresponds to TRBD1 (5 bases). Germline CDR1 is SGHVS and CDR2 is FQNEAQ. CDR3 length: 15 residues. Deletions cut 2 bases from V and 4 bases from J, with 15 bases between.

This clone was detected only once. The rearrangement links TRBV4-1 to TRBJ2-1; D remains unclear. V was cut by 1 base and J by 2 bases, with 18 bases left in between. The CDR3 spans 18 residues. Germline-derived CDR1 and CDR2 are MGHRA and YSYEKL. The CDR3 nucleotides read TGCGCCAGCAGCCAAGTAATGCCCCCCACAGAACCCTACAATGAGCAGTTCTTC. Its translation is CASSQVMPPTEPYNEQFF.

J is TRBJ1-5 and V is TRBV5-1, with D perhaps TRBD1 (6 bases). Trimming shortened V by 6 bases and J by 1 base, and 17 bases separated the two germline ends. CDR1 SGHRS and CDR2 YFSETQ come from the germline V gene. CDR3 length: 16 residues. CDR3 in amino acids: CASTNLRTVSNQPQHF. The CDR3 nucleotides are TGCGCCAGCACCAACCTCAGGACAGTGAGCAATCAGCCCCAGCATTTT.

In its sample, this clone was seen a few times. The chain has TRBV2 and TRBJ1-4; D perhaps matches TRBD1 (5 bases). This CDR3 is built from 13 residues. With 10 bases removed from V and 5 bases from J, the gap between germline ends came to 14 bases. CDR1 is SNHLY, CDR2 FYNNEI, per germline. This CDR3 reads CAIPGKRNEKLFF. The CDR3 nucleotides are TGTGCCATCCCAGGGAAGAGGAATGAAAAACTGTTTTTT.

DNA for the CDR3: TGTGCCTGGAGTGTACAGGGCTCTGGAAACACCATATATTTT. Protein: CAWSVQGSGNTIYF. This chain links TRBV30 with TRBJ1-3, with D perhaps matching TRBD1 (6 bases). The CDR3 covers 14 residues. Germline CDR1 GTSNPN, CDR2 SVGIG (reference sequence). V dropped 0 bases and J dropped 0 bases, with 6 bases sitting between them.

Here the CDR3 DNA reads TGTGCCAGCAGTTCCGGACAGGGGAGGGCCTACGAGCAGTACTTC. The encoded protein is CASSSGQGRAYEQYF. The chain joins TRBV28 to TRBJ2-7; 9 nucleotides line up with TRBD1. The V gene end was trimmed by 4 bases and the J gene end by 2 bases; junction bases not matched to a gene: 6. The CDR3 length is 15 residues. The V gene's germline CDR1 is MDHEN and CDR2 SYDVKM.

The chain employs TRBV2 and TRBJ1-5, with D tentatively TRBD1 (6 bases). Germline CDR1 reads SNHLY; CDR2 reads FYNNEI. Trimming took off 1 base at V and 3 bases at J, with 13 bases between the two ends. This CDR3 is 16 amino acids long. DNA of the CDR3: TGTGCCAGCAGTGAAGTAGGGGGTGGCCACAATCAGCCCCAGCATTTT. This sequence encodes CASSEVGGGHNQPQHF. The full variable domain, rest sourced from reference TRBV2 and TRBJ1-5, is EPEVTQTPSHQVTQMGQEVILRCVPISNHLYFYWYRQILGQKVEFLVSFYNNEISEKSEIFDDQFSVERPDGSNFTLKIRSTKLEDSAMYFCASSEVGGGHNQPQHFGDGTRLSIL.

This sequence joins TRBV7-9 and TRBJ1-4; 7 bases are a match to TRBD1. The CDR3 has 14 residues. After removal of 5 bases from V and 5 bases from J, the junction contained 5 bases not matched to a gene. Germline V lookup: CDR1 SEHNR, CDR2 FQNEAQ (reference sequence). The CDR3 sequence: CASSSRQGNEKLFF. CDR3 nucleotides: TGTGCCAGCAGCAGCAGACAGGGCAATGAAAAACTGTTTTTT.

The CDR3 bases are TGTGCCACCCGGGGGGTTGGCTATGGCTACACCTTC. Translated, it gives CATRGVGYGYTF. The rearrangement uses TRBV28 and TRBJ1-2; the D gene is possibly TRBD1 (5 bases). This CDR3 is built from 12 residues. Between the trimmed V and J ends, which lost 10 bases and 4 bases, there was a span of 13 bases. Per germline, CDR1 MDHEN and CDR2 SYDVKM.

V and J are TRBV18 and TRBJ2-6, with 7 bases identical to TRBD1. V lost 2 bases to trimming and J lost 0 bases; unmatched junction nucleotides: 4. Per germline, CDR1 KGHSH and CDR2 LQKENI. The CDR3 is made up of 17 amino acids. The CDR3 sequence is CASSPKGASSGANVLTF. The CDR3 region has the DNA TGTGCCAGCTCACCAAAGGGGGCCTCCTCTGGGGCCAACGTCCTGACTTTC.

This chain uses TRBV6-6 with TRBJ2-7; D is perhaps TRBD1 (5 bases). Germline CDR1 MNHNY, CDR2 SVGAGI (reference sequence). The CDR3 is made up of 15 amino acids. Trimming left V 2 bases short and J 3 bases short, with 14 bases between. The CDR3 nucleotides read TGTGCCAGCAGTTACACTGAGACAGTGAGCTACGAGCAGTACTTC. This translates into CASSYTETVSYEQYF.

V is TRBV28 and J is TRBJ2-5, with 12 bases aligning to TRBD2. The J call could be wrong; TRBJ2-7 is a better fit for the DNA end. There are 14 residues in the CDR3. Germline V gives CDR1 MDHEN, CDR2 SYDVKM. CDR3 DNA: TGTGCCAGCAGTCGGACTAGCGGGGTATACGAGCAGTACTTC. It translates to CASSRTSGVYEQYF.

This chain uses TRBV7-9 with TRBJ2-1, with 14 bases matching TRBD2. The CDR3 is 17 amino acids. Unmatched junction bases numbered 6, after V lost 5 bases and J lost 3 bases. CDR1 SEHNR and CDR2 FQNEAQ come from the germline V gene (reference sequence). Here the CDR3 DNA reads TGTGCCAGCAGCGTCGGGACTAGCGGGGGCCGCTACAATGAGCAGTTCTTC. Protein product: CASSVGTSGGRYNEQFF. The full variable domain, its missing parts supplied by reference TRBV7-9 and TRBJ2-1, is DTGVSQNPRHKITKRGQNVTFRCDPISEHNRLYWYRQTLGQGPEFLTYFQNEAQLEKSRLLSDRFSAERPKGSFSTLEIQRTEQGDSAMYLCASSVGTSGGRYNEQFFGPGTRLTVL.

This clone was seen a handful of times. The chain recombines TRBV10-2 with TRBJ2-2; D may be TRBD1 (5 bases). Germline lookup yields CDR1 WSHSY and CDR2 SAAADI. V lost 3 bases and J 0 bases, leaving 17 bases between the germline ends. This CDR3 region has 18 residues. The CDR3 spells CASSERLLVDTNTGELFF. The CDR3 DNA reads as TGCGCCAGCAGTGAACGGCTGCTCGTGGACACGAACACCGGGGAGCTGTTTTTT.

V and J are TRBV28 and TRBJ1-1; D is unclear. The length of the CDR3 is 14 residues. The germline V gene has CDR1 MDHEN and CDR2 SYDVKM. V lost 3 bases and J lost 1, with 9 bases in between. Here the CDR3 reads CASSLGRSNTEAFF. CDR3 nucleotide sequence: TGTGCCAGCAGTTTGGGCAGATCGAACACTGAAGCTTTCTTT.

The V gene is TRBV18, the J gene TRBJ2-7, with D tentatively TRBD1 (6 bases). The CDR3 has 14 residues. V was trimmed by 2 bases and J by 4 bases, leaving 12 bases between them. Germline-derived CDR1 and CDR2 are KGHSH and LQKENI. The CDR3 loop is CASSPEGQGYEQYF. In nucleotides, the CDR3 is TGTGCCAGCTCACCAGAGGGACAAGGGTACGAGCAGTACTTC.

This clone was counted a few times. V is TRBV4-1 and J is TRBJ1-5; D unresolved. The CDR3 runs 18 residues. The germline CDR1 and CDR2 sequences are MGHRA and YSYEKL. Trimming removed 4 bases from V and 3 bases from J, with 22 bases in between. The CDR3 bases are TGCGCCAGCAGCCCCAGGCCTTATACCCGGGATCTCAATCAGCCCCAGCATTTT. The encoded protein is CASSPRPYTRDLNQPQHF.

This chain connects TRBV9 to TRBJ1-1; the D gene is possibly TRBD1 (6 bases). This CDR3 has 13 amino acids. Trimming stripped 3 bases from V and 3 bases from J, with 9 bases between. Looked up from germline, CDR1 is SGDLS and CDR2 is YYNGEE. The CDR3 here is CASSGGGDTEAFF. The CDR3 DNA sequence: TGTGCCAGCAGCGGTGGGGGCGACACTGAAGCTTTCTTT.

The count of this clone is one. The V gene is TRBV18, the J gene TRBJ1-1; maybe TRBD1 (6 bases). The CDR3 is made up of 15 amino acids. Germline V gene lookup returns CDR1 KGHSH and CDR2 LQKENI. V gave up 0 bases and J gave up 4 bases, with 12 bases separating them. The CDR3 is CASSPPGGPTTEAFF. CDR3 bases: TGTGCCAGCTCACCACCGGGGGGGCCGACCACTGAAGCTTTCTTT.